These 23 T cell receptor beta chains came from one sample sequenced in a study of control samples from healthy donors and cancer patients. TCRdb keeps only in-frame clones here, not all; method: immunoSEQ multiplex PCR. The profile shows about 160,000 clones, about 94% of them singletons. The source material was blood. Receptors originate from a woman in her thirties or forties in good health.

This sequence joins TRBV7-3 and TRBJ1-2; unclear D gene. Trimming removed 0 bases at V and 6 bases at J, with 11 bases between. This CDR3 has 14 residues. Germline V gives CDR1 SGHTA, CDR2 FQGTGA. The CDR3 reads CASSLTGGRNGYTF. The CDR3 DNA follows: TGTGCCAGCAGCTTAACCGGAGGGAGGAATGGCTACACCTTC.

J is TRBJ1-5 and V is TRBV5-1; the D gene is possibly TRBD1 (5 bases). This CDR3 comprises 13 residues. The germline V gene has CDR1 SGHRS and CDR2 YFSETQ. Deletions cut 3 bases from V and 11 bases from J, with 15 bases between. CDR3 DNA: TGCGCCAGCAGCTCGACCCTGGGGGACGCCCAGCATTTT. Its protein product is CASSSTLGDAQHF.

This chain uses TRBV5-4 with TRBJ1-4; D perhaps matches TRBD1 (5 bases). Trimming cost V 4 bases and J 5 bases, with 15 bases left between them. The CDR3 contains 15 residues. Germline values: CDR1 SGHNT, CDR2 YYREEE (reference sequence). The CDR3 coding sequence is TGTGCCAGCAGCCCGCAGACGGGGGAGAATGAAAAACTGTTTTTT. Residues: CASSPQTGENEKLFF.

In its sample, this clone was seen once. The chain couples TRBV19 to TRBJ1-4; D unclear. Germline-derived CDR1 and CDR2 are LNHDA and SQIVND (reference sequence). V was clipped by 5 bases and J by 3 bases, with 16 bases between them. CDR3 length: 16 residues. The CDR3 loop is CASSVRDLGSNEKLFF. The CDR3, as DNA: TGTGCCAGTAGTGTACGTGACTTGGGATCTAATGAAAAACTGTTTTTT.

V is TRBV4-1 and J is TRBJ2-7, with D hard to call. V gave up 1 base and J gave up 1 base, with 8 bases separating them. Germline assignment: CDR1 MGHRA and CDR2 YSYEKL. CDR3 length: 14 amino acids. This chain's CDR3 is CASSQVVRSYEQYF. The CDR3 DNA is TGCGCCAGCAGCCAAGTGGTCAGGTCCTACGAGCAGTACTTC.

This clone showed up just once. Here the CDR3 reads CASVNRGPGNQPQHF. The CDR3, as DNA: TGTGCCAGCGTGAATAGGGGTCCTGGAAATCAGCCCCAGCATTTT. The chain has TRBV28 and TRBJ1-5; D perhaps matches TRBD1 (5 bases). CDR3 size: 15 residues. Between the trimmed V and J ends, which lost 8 bases and 4 bases, there was a span of 18 bases. Germline CDR1 reads MDHEN; CDR2 reads SYDVKM.

The rearrangement joins TRBV19 to TRBJ1-2; D is perhaps TRBD1 (5 bases). Germline CDR1 reads LNHDA; CDR2 reads SQIVND (reference sequence). CDR3 length equals 15 residues. Between the trimmed V and J ends, which lost 5 bases and 0 bases, there was a span of 13 bases. CDR3 DNA: TGTGCCAGTAGTTCACAGGCGACAGCTAACTATGGCTACACCTTC. This translates into CASSSQATANYGYTF. Variable domain in full (rest from reference TRBV19 and TRBJ1-2): DGGITQSPKYLFRKEGQNVTLSCEQNLNHDAMYWYRQDPGQGLRLIYYSQIVNDFQKGDIAEGYSVSREKKESFPLTVTSAQKNPTAFYLCASSSQATANYGYTFGSGTRLTVV.

J is TRBJ1-1 and V is TRBV9; TRBD1 might be the D (5 bases). The CDR3 has 14 residues. V was cut by 6 bases and J by 1 base, with 13 bases left in between. Germline CDR1 is SGDLS and CDR2 is YYNGEE. This CDR3 reads CASTQTATNTEAFF. The CDR3 DNA sequence: TGTGCCAGCACCCAGACAGCTACGAACACTGAAGCTTTCTTT.

This CDR3 reads CASSLVWDSNSPLHF. For the CDR3, the DNA is TGTGCCAGCAGCTTGGTTTGGGACAGTAATTCACCCCTCCACTTT. V and J are TRBV5-6 and TRBJ1-6, with 7 nucleotides matching TRBD1. Per the germline V gene, CDR1 is SGHDT and CDR2 is YYEEEE. Trimming cost V 0 bases and J 6 bases; bases outside gene matches: 3. The CDR3 consists of 15 residues. The full variable domain, its missing parts supplied by reference TRBV5-6 and TRBJ1-6, is DAGVTQSPTHLIKTRGQQVTLRCSPKSGHDTVSWYQQALGQGPQFIFQYYEEEERQRGNFPDRFSGHQFPNYSSELNVNALLLGDSALYLCASSLVWDSNSPLHFGNGTRLTVT.

The chain links TRBV18 to TRBJ1-2; D gene ambiguous. CDR3 length equals 14 residues. Germline assignment: CDR1 KGHSH and CDR2 LQKENI. Trimming took off 2 bases at V and 4 bases at J, with 11 bases between the two ends. CDR3 sequence: CASSPGEGTYGYTF. CDR3 DNA: TGTGCCAGCTCACCAGGGGAGGGCACCTATGGCTACACCTTC. The entire variable domain, with the rest obtained from reference TRBV18 and TRBJ1-2, is as follows: NAGVMQNPRHLVRRRGQEARLRCSPMKGHSHVYWYRQLPEEGLKFMVYLQKENIIDESGMPKERFSAEFPKEGPSILRIQQVVRGDSAAYFCASSPGEGTYGYTFGSGTRLTVV.

In this sample, this clone turned up once. The chain employs TRBV2 and TRBJ1-2; the D gene is possibly TRBD1 (6 bases). V was clipped by 2 bases and J by 8 bases, with 15 bases between them. Per the germline V gene, CDR1 is SNHLY and CDR2 is FYNNEI. This CDR3 comprises 14 residues. Here the CDR3 reads CASSERDRLGGYTF. CDR3 DNA sequence: TGTGCCAGCAGTGAAAGAGACAGGCTCGGAGGCTACACCTTC.

The chain has TRBV7-3 and TRBJ1-1; a weak D match, TRBD1 (5 bases). V was trimmed by 6 bases and J by 8 bases, leaving 16 bases between them. Germline CDR1 is SGHTA and CDR2 is FQGTGA. The CDR3 has 13 amino acids. The CDR3 DNA reads as TGTGCCAGCAGTGGGACTCCCGGGGGAGAAGCTTTCTTT. This sequence encodes CASSGTPGGEAFF.

This chain's CDR3 is CASSFSEGSETQYF. CDR3 DNA: TGTGCCAGCAGCTTTTCTGAGGGGTCCGAGACCCAGTACTTC. The chain has TRBV7-8 and TRBJ2-5; D assignment may be TRBD1 or TRBD2 (5 bases each). Germline V lookup: CDR1 SGHVS, CDR2 FQNEAQ. V was cut by 3 bases and J by 5 bases, with 13 bases left in between. The CDR3 covers 14 residues.

The genes are TRBV3-1 (or the pseudogene TRBV3-2) and TRBJ2-5; D uncertain. CDR1 is LGHDT and CDR2 is YNNKEL in the germline V gene (reference sequence). This CDR3 spans 13 amino acids. The germline V and J ends were trimmed by 5 bases and 1 base, with 8 bases remaining between them. The CDR3 protein is CASSSAPQETQYF. The CDR3 coding sequence is TGTGCCAGCAGCTCGGCCCCCCAAGAGACCCAGTACTTC.

As to this clone: The same CDR3 arises from other DNA sequences in this sample as well. This sequence joins TRBV9 and TRBJ2-5, with D possibly being TRBD1 (6 bases). This CDR3 is built from 14 residues. The V gene lost 0 bases and the J gene lost 5 bases, with 11 bases spanning the gap. Germline V gene sequence: CDR1 SGDLS, CDR2 YYNGEE. The CDR3 loop is CASSVAQGRETQYF. Written as DNA, the CDR3 is TGTGCCAGCAGCGTAGCACAGGGCAGGGAGACCCAGTACTTC.

This clone was detected only a few times. The sample holds other DNA sequences that translate to the same CDR3. The chain carries TRBV7-3 and TRBJ2-3; 7 bases are shared with TRBD2. Germline V gene lookup returns CDR1 SGHTA and CDR2 FQGTGA. The CDR3 runs 15 residues. The V segment lost 0 bases and the J segment 7 bases; nucleotides outside the gene matches: 7. In nucleotides, the CDR3 is TGTGCCAGCAGCTTAACGGGGGGGTCGGGAAATACGCAGTATTTT. Translation gives CASSLTGGSGNTQYF.

This rearrangement joins TRBV12-3 or TRBV12-4 to TRBJ2-5; D possibly uses TRBD1 or TRBD2 (5 bases each). The CDR3 extends over 13 amino acids. V lost 8 bases to trimming and J lost 4 bases, with 14 bases between them. The CDR3 DNA sequence: TGTGCCAGCTCCTGGGGGAAAGTAGAGACCCAGTACTTC. As protein: CASSWGKVETQYF.

The rearrangement links TRBV6-1 to TRBJ2-7; unclear D gene. CDR1 is MNHNS, CDR2 SASEGT, per germline. The CDR3 is 13 amino acids. The V end was cut by 2 bases, the J end by 3 bases, with 8 bases between. The CDR3 reads CASSERQGYEQYF. CDR3 DNA: TGTGCCAGCAGTGAAAGGCAAGGCTACGAGCAGTACTTC.

The CDR3 sequence: CASSTGNTGELFF. The CDR3 DNA is TGCGCCAGCAGCACAGGAAACACCGGGGAGCTGTTTTTT. V gene TRBV5-1 combines with J gene TRBJ2-2, with D perhaps TRBD1 (5 bases). V was trimmed by 4 bases and J by 2 bases, leaving 6 bases between them. The CDR3 loop spans 13 amino acids. Looked up from germline, CDR1 is SGHRS and CDR2 is YFSETQ.

The chain combines TRBV15 with TRBJ1-2, with 7 positions matching TRBD1. This CDR3 region has 15 residues. In germline, CDR1 is LNHNV, CDR2 YYDKDF (reference sequence). V trimming: 0 bases; J trimming: 4 bases; junction bases outside the gene matches: 5. The CDR3 DNA is TGTGCCACCAGCAGAGATTCGACAGGGACCTATGGCTACACCTTC. Translating it yields CATSRDSTGTYGYTF.

This rearrangement joins TRBV29-1 to TRBJ2-1, with 7 nucleotides matching TRBD2. The CDR3 has 14 residues. The junction had 10 bases not matched to a gene; V was cut back by 6 bases and J by 5 bases. Germline V CDR1 and CDR2: SQVTM, ANQGSEA. In nucleotides, the CDR3 is TGCAGCGTCGGGGGGAGCCCGGGTAACAATGAGCAGTTCTTC. Translated, it gives CSVGGSPGNNEQFF.

The rearrangement uses TRBV10-3 and TRBJ1-1, with TRBD1 matching 7 bases. In germline, CDR1 is ENHRY, CDR2 SYGVKD. This CDR3 is built from 13 residues. V shed 7 bases and J 1 base; nucleotides not matched to a gene: 3. The CDR3 coding sequence is TGTGCCATCACCAGGACAGGGAACACTGAAGCTTTCTTT. Translating it yields CAITRTGNTEAFF.

The chain has TRBV19 and TRBJ1-1; D remains unclear. There are 13 residues in the CDR3. Per germline, CDR1 LNHDA and CDR2 SQIVND (reference sequence). Trimming stripped 4 bases from V and 2 bases from J, with 8 bases between. For the CDR3, the DNA is TGTGCCAGTAGTAGCGTCGGTAACACTGAAGCTTTCTTT. This codes for CASSSVGNTEAFF.